Ten or more counts support the clone carrying this TCR beta chain. This specimen belongs to a study of CD8+CD57+ T cells in acquired aplastic anemia. Study-level background: Healthy donors had, on average, around 11 million reads for their CD4+ cells.

Trimming removed 4 bases at V and 6 bases at J, with 14 bases between. The CDR3 loop spans 13 amino acids. Germline CDR1 SGHRS, CDR2 YFSETQ. TCR beta VDJ and CDR3 were profiled, and genomic DNA was the template. TCRdb used MiXCR to reprocess the reads, holding one entry per CDR3 protein. The sample has 200,000 to 250,000 distinct CDR3 sequences; 30% to 40% are singletons. The sequenced sample was sorted CD4+, CD8+, or CD8+CD57+ T cells (not recorded which) from PBMCs. The sequence was obtained from a human donor in good health, serving as a control. This chain joins TRBV5-1 and TRBJ2-7; a weak D match, TRBD2 (6 bases). CDR3 protein: CASSDPGVGEQYF. The DNA for the CDR3 is TGCGCCAGCAGCGATCCGGGAGTAGGCGAGCAGTACTTC.